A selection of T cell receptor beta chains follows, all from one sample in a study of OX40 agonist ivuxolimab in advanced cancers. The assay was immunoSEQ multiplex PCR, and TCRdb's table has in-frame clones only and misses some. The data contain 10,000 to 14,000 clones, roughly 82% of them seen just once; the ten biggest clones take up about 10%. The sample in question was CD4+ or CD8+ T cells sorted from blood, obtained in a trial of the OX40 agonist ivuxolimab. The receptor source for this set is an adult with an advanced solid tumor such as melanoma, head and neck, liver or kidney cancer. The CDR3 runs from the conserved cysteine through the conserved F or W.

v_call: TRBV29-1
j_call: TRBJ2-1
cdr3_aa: CSVENPGTSAYNEQFF

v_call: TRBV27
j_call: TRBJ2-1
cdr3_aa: CASSVLAGVTVYNEQFF

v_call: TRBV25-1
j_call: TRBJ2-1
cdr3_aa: CASSEGRSYNEQFF

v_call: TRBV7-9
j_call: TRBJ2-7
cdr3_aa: CASSQGIGEQYF

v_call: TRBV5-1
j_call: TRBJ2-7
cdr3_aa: CASSQDLYEQYF

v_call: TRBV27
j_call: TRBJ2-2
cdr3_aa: CASSPLAAGELFF

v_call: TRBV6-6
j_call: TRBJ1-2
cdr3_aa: CASSYSGTQDGYTF

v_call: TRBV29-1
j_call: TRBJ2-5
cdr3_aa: CSVDSDNLETQYF

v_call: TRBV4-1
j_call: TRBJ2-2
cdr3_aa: CASSQEGWWELFF

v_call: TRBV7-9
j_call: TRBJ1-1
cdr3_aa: CASSLPRQGGYTEAFF

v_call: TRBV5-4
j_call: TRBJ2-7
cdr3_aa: CASSQQRTGSYEQYF

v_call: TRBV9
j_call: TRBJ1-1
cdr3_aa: CASSVGGKGTEAFF

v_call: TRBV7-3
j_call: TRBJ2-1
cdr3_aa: CASSLDSSSYNEQFF

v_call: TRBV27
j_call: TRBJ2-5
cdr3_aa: CASSHGTGTQETQYF

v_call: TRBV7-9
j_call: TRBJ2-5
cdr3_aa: CASSHRTGGNETQYF

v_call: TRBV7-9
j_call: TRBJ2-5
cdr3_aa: CASIPSGKETQYF

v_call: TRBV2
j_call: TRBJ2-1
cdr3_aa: CASSPTQREGGNEQFF

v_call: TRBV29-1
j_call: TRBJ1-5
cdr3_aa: CSVINREDGQPQHF

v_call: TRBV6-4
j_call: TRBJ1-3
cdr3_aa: CASSDVWQVCIGNTIYF

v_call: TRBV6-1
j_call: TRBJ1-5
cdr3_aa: CASSVSQGGSQPQHF

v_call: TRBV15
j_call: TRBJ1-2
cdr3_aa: CATSEGLYGYTF

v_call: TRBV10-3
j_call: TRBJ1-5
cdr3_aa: CAISESSSNQPQHF

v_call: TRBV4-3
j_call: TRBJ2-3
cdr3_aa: CASSQGGWSTDTQYF

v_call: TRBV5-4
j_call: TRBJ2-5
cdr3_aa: CASSLEGMRETQYF

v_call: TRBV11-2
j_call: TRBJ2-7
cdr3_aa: CASSPKAGGSNEQYF

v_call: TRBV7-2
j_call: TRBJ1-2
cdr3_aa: CASSFLGQNGYTF

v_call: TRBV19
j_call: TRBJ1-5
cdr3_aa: CATRTGGIGNQPQHF

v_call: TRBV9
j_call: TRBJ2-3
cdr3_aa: CASSVAGGGYTDTQYF

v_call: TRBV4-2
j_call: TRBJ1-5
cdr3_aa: CASSQDSYSNQPQHF

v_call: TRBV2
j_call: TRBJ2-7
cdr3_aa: CASSPSYEQYF

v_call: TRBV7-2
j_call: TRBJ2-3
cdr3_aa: CASSAQVVVPSTDTQYF

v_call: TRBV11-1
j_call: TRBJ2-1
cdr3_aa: CASSPRTSGSSEQFF

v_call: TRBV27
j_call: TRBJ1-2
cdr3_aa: CASSLSSGGDLVDGYTF

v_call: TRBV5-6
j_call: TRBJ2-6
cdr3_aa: CASSRDRGISGANVLTF

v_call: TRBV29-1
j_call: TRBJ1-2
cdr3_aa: CSVEVLDYGYTF

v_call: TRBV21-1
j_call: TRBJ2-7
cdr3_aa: CASRNGTSGSYEQYF

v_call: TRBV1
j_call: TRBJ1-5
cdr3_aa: CTSSSQPQHF

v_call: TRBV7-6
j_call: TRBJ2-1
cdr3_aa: CASSQDSRDITPRNEQFF

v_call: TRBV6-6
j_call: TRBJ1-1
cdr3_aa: CASTLRNTEAFF

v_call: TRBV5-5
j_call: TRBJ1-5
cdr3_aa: CASSKGQYSNQPQHF

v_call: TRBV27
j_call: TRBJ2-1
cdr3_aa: CASSLGTSGSVYNEQFF

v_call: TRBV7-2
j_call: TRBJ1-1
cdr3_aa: CASSSSNFDTEAFF

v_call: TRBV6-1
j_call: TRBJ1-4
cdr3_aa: CASSELDGNEKLFF

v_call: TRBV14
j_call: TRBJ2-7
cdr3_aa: CASSRSGEAMWEQYF

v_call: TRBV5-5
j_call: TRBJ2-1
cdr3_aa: CASSSLMTGYYNEQFF

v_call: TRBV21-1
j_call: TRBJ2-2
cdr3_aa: CASSKGGTGVTGELFF

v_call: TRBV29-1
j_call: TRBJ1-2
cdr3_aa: CSVPRLRGYTF

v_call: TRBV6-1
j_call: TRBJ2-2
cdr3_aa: CASSEVGDAGELFF